These 23 T cell receptor beta chains were sequenced from one sample in a study of T cells in Graves' hyperthyroidism and ophthalmopathy. TCR beta CDR3 region amplification was performed from RNA transcripts. Researchers ran a first-round RT-PCR on the TCR CDR3 using the HTBI primer set. One entry per CDR3 protein, called by TCRdb with MiXCR from the multiplex PCR reads. The table includes approximately 360,000 distinct CDR3 sequences, around 14% detected once. The sample comprised blood. Source of these receptors: a young woman with Graves' hyperthyroidism that later progressed to Graves' ophthalmopathy.

In its sample, this clonotype was seen a few times. The chain joins TRBV30 to TRBJ2-7; D remains ambiguous. The CDR3 spans 11 residues. From germline, CDR1 is GTSNPN and CDR2 SVGIG (reference sequence). The V and J ends lost 3 bases and 3 bases respectively, with 6 bases between them. The CDR3 spells CAWSANYEQYF. CDR3 in DNA: TGTGCCTGGAGCGCGAACTACGAGCAGTACTTC. Based on the CDR3 plus reference TRBV30 and TRBJ2-7, the full variable domain is SQTIHQWPATLVQPVGSPLSLECTVEGTSNPNLYWYRQAAGRGLQLLFYSVGIGQISSEVPQNLSASRPQDRQFILSSKKLLLSDSGFYLCAWSANYEQYFGPGTRLTVT.

At least ten counts were recorded for this clonotype. J is TRBJ2-1 and V is TRBV5-6; D is perhaps TRBD2 (6 bases). Germline CDR1 reads SGHDT; CDR2 reads YYEEEE. The CDR3 is 15 residues long. The germline V and J ends were trimmed by 5 bases and 6 bases, with 18 bases remaining between them. Written as DNA, the CDR3 is TGTGCCAGCAGACCTAGCGTTCTCCTCCCCAATGAGCAGTTCTTC. Amino acid sequence: CASRPSVLLPNEQFF.

This clonotype was recorded at least ten times. J is TRBJ1-1 and V is TRBV7-2; D is unresolved. This CDR3 contains 13 residues. In germline, CDR1 is SGHTA, CDR2 FQGNSA. Trimming shortened V by 3 bases and J by 6 bases, and 11 bases separated the two germline ends. Here the CDR3 reads CASSLNFGSEAFF. The CDR3 DNA reads TGTGCCAGCAGCTTGAATTTTGGCTCTGAAGCTTTCTTT.

This clonotype was observed at least ten times. V and J are TRBV29-1 and TRBJ1-1; D is uncertain. The CDR3 is made up of 12 amino acids. Germline CDR1 reads SQVTM; CDR2 reads ANQGSEA. V lost 4 bases and J lost 6, with 12 bases in between. This CDR3 is CSVGTLVAEAFF. The CDR3 DNA follows: TGCAGCGTTGGTACCTTGGTCGCTGAAGCTTTCTTT.

On this clonotype: This may stem from a read error, because a much larger clone lies one nucleotide away. The chain couples TRBV11-2 to TRBJ2-5; possibly TRBD1 for D (5 bases). Germline V gene sequence: CDR1 SGHAT, CDR2 FQNNGV. The CDR3 is made up of 15 amino acids. DNA for the CDR3: TGTGCCGGCAGCTTAGGTGGGGCAAAGGGAGAGACCCAGTACTTC. Its translation: CAGSLGGAKGETQYF. Combining the CDR3 with reference TRBV11-2 and TRBJ2-5 gives the whole variable domain EAGVAQSPRYKIIEKRQSVAFWCNPISGHATLYWYQQILGQGPKLLIQFQNNGVVDDSQLPKDRFSAERLKGVDSTLKIQPAKLEDSAVYLCAGSLGGAKGETQYFGPGTRLLVL.

A note on this clonotype: This may stem from a read error, because a much larger clone lies one nucleotide away. V is TRBV3-1 and J is TRBJ1-2; D unclear. Germline V gene lookup returns CDR1 LGHDT and CDR2 YNNKEL (reference sequence). This CDR3 region has 12 residues. The CDR3 bases are TGTGCCAGCCAGGCAGCGAACTATGGCTACTCCTTC. Protein product: CASQAANYGYSF.

There are many counts of this clonotype. The chain uses TRBV7-2 and TRBJ2-1, with D perhaps TRBD1 (5 bases). The CDR3 length is 13 residues. The germline CDR1 and CDR2 sequences are SGHTA and FQGNSA. Trimming removed 6 bases at V and 4 bases at J, with 10 bases between. The CDR3 here is CASSSYRYNEQFF. CDR3 coding DNA: TGTGCCAGCAGTTCTTACAGGTACAATGAGCAGTTCTTC.

The chain uses TRBV27 and TRBJ2-1; 9 bases fit TRBD1. CDR3 length equals 18 residues. From germline, CDR1 is MNHEY and CDR2 SMNVEV (reference sequence). The V gene end was trimmed by 2 bases and the J gene end by 4 bases; junction bases not matched to a gene: 12. The CDR3 protein is CASSLLAGTGMGYNEQFF. The DNA of the CDR3 is TGTGCCAGCAGTTTACTTGCCGGGACAGGGATGGGTTACAATGAGCAGTTCTTC.

This clonotype was detected ten times or more. The rearrangement joins TRBV30 to TRBJ1-5, with 8 bases fitting TRBD1. CDR1 is GTSNPN, CDR2 SVGIG, per germline (reference sequence). CDR3 length: 13 amino acids. Losses at the gene ends were 4 bases for V and 3 bases for J; bases not matched to a gene: 2. CDR3 nucleotides: TGTGCCTGGACGACAGGGGACAATCAGCCCCAGCATTTT. Amino acids: CAWTTGDNQPQHF.

This clonotype was counted a few times. CDR3 amino acids: CASSSGQPNGGGYTF. The CDR3 DNA reads TGTGCCAGCAGCTCGGGACAGCCCAACGGGGGTGGCTACACCTTC. The chain has TRBV5-8 and TRBJ1-2; TRBD1 matches at 7 bases. Germline-derived CDR1 and CDR2 are SGHTS and YDEGEE. This CDR3 contains 15 residues. V was pared by 3 bases and J by 7 bases, with 12 bases of the junction left unmatched.

The chain employs TRBV3-1 and TRBJ2-5, with D hard to call. Per germline, CDR1 LGHDT and CDR2 YNNKEL (reference sequence). The CDR3 has 14 amino acids. V shed 1 base and J shed 9 bases, with 15 bases lying between them. As DNA, the CDR3 is TGTGCCAGCAGCCAAGTTGGAAGCAATCAGCCCCAGTACTTC. This codes for CASSQVGSNQPQYF.

This clonotype was seen more than once but under ten times. This chain connects TRBV7-9 to TRBJ2-5; possible D gene TRBD1, 5 bases. Germline lookup yields CDR1 SEHNR and CDR2 FQNEAQ (reference sequence). V lost 5 bases and J 5 bases, leaving 15 bases between the germline ends. The CDR3 length is 14 residues. CDR3 DNA sequence: TGTGCCAGCAGCCCCCCTGGGGCTCTGGAGACCCAGTACTTC. It translates to CASSPPGALETQYF.

In this sample, this clonotype turned up a few times. V is TRBV18 and J is TRBJ1-5; maybe TRBD1 (5 bases). The length of the CDR3 is 14 residues. Germline V gene data show CDR1 as KGHSH and CDR2 as LQKENI. The V and J ends lost 2 bases and 2 bases respectively, with 7 bases between them. As DNA, the CDR3 is TGTGCCAGCTCACCAGGGGCTGGCAATCAGCCCCAGCATTTT. Protein product: CASSPGAGNQPQHF.

As regards this clonotype: A much larger clone lies one base from this, so it may be a read error. This chain connects TRBV6-5 to TRBJ1-1, with D unresolved. V was pared by 0 bases and J by 1 base, with 12 bases between. The germline CDR1 and CDR2 sequences are MNHEY and SVGAGI. The length of the CDR3 is 16 residues. CDR3 loop: CASSYSASLSNTEAFF. Written as DNA, the CDR3 is TGTGCCAGCAGTTACTCGGCGAGTCTGTCGAACACTGAAGCTTTCTTT.

This clonotype occurred a few times. The rearrangement joins TRBV2 to TRBJ2-6, with 12 bases identical to TRBD1. The V gene end was trimmed by 6 bases and the J gene end by 0 bases; junction bases not matched to a gene: 6. Germline V gives CDR1 SNHLY, CDR2 FYNNEI. This CDR3 is built from 18 residues. The CDR3 DNA sequence: TGTGCCAGCAGAGGGACAGGGGGCTACGACTCTGGGGCCAACGTCCTGACTTTC. Its protein is CASRGTGGYDSGANVLTF.

This clonotype was seen repeatedly, ten times or more. The chain recombines TRBV5-1 with TRBJ1-2; the match to TRBD1 covers 10 bases. CDR3 length: 14 residues. V shed 3 bases and J 5 bases; nucleotides not matched to a gene: 4. Germline V gene sequence: CDR1 SGHRS, CDR2 YFSETQ. This CDR3 is CASSSWTGGYGYTF. CDR3 in DNA: TGCGCCAGCAGCTCATGGACAGGGGGATATGGCTACACCTTC. Supplemented by reference TRBV5-1 and TRBJ1-2, the full variable domain reads KAGVTQTPRYLIKTRGQQVTLSCSPISGHRSVSWYQQTPGQGLQFLFEYFSETQRNKGNFPGRFSGRQFSNSRSEMNVSTLELGDSALYLCASSSWTGGYGYTFGSGTRLTVV.

V usage is TRBV5-1 and J usage is TRBJ2-2; 7 nucleotides align to TRBD1. Germline V gene lookup returns CDR1 SGHRS and CDR2 YFSETQ. The V and J ends lost 0 bases and 4 bases, in that order; junction bases with no gene match: 3. The CDR3 contains 15 residues. The DNA of the CDR3 is TGCGCCAGCAGCTTGGAGACAGGGCTCACCGGGGAGCTGTTTTTT. It yields the protein CASSLETGLTGELFF.

The CDR3 region is CASGRGGSYNSPLHF. DNA for the CDR3: TGTGCTAGTGGCCGGGGGGGTTCCTATAATTCACCCCTCCACTTT. The chain is built from TRBV12-5 and TRBJ1-6; TRBD1 might be the D (5 bases). Germline CDR1 reads LGHNT; CDR2 reads FRNRAP. The CDR3 runs 15 residues. The ends were cut back, 6 bases at V and 1 base at J, with 10 bases in the middle.

The chain couples TRBV6-2 or TRBV6-3 to TRBJ2-2; 10 bases map to TRBD1. J was trimmed by 4 bases and V by 6 bases; bases with no gene match: 5. The CDR3 spans 15 residues. The germline V gene encodes CDR1 MNHEY and CDR2 SVGEGT. CDR3: CASSPGQGLTGELFF. The DNA of the CDR3 is TGTGCCAGCAGCCCGGGACAGGGGCTCACCGGGGAGCTGTTTTTT.

This clonotype was seen only a few times. V and J are TRBV20-1 and TRBJ2-4; a possible D gene is TRBD2 (6 bases). V gave up 6 bases and J gave up 4 bases, with 13 bases separating them. This CDR3 has 13 amino acids. CDR1 DFQATT and CDR2 SNEGSKA come from the germline V gene (reference sequence). Here the CDR3 reads CSARDLLKNIQYF. The DNA for the CDR3 is TGCAGTGCCAGGGACTTGCTTAAAAACATTCAGTACTTC.

This clonotype was recorded many times. The genes are TRBV20-1 and TRBJ2-7; D might be TRBD1 (5 bases). The CDR3 is made up of 14 amino acids. Germline V gene data show CDR1 as DFQATT and CDR2 as SNEGSKA (reference sequence). Trimming stripped 4 bases from V and 3 bases from J, with 16 bases between. The CDR3 coding sequence is TGCAGTGCTAACGACCCAGGGTGGGGCTACGAGCAGTACTTC. This translates into CSANDPGWGYEQYF.

There are many counts of this clonotype. The V gene is TRBV12-3 or TRBV12-4, the J gene TRBJ2-5; no clear D gene. This CDR3 has 15 amino acids. V was trimmed by 3 bases and J by 2 bases, leaving 13 bases between them. The CDR3 here is CASSLIQVDQETQYF. CDR3 in DNA: TGTGCCAGCAGTTTGATCCAGGTAGATCAAGAGACCCAGTACTTC.

There are many counts of this clonotype. The V and J genes are TRBV7-9 and TRBJ2-1; D is undetermined. Trimming shortened V by 3 bases and J by 4 bases, and 7 bases separated the two germline ends. The CDR3 length is 13 residues. CDR1 and CDR2 (germline): SEHNR, FQNEAQ (reference sequence). The CDR3 DNA sequence: TGTGCCAGCAGCTTGTGGCCTTACAATGAGCAGTTCTTC. It encodes CASSLWPYNEQFF.